The 7 T cell receptor beta chains reported below all come from one sample, sequenced in a study of blood T cell repertoires in COVID-19. Profiled with immunoSEQ multiplex PCR; TCRdb holds only in-frame clones, not every one. The sample holds approximately 250,000 clones, more than 75% seen once. What was sequenced was peripheral blood. These receptors came from a woman between 55 and 75 years old who had recovered from COVID-19.

The chain employs TRBV7-9 and TRBJ1-5; D remains ambiguous. Trimming shortened V by 0 bases and J by 3 bases, and 9 bases separated the two germline ends. This CDR3 region has 15 residues. The germline V gene has CDR1 SEHNR and CDR2 FQNEAQ (reference sequence). Written as DNA, the CDR3 is TGTGCCAGCAGCTTAGCGGGGAGTCTCAATCAGCCCCAGCATTTT. Translation gives CASSLAGSLNQPQHF.

This rearrangement joins TRBV10-3 to TRBJ2-3; TRBD2 matches at 12 bases. The CDR3 is made up of 19 amino acids. Germline lookup yields CDR1 ENHRY and CDR2 SYGVKD. V was clipped by 0 bases and J by 6 bases; unmatched bases: 13. CDR3 in amino acids: CAISESPSGGADVLDTQYF. In DNA, the CDR3 is TGTGCCATCAGTGAGTCCCCTAGCGGGGGGGCCGATGTATTGGATACGCAGTATTTT.

V and J are TRBV6-6 and TRBJ2-1, with D tentatively TRBD1 (6 bases). Germline values: CDR1 MNHNY, CDR2 SVGAGI (reference sequence). Trimming stripped 6 bases from V and 10 bases from J, with 13 bases between. The CDR3 covers 12 residues. In DNA form, the CDR3 reads TGTGCCAGCAGATCCGGACAGACCGAGCAGTTCTTC. Residues: CASRSGQTEQFF.

This chain connects TRBV7-3 to TRBJ2-7; D uncertain. The CDR3 contains 13 residues. Trimming cost V 5 bases and J 3 bases, with 11 bases left between them. The germline V gene encodes CDR1 SGHTA and CDR2 FQGTGA. As DNA, the CDR3 is TGTGCCAGCAGCCCTGGGCCTTTCTACGAGCAGTACTTC. This sequence encodes CASSPGPFYEQYF. Drawing the rest from reference TRBV7-3 and TRBJ2-7, the complete variable domain is GAGVSQTPSNKVTEKGKYVELRCDPISGHTALYWYRQSLGQGPEFLIYFQGTGAADDSGLPNDRFFAVRPEGSVSTLKIQRTERGDSAVYLCASSPGPFYEQYFGPGTRLTVT.

The chain is built from TRBV10-1 and TRBJ2-5; D perhaps matches TRBD1 (5 bases). Looked up from germline, CDR1 is WNHNN and CDR2 is SYGVQD (reference sequence). V was clipped by 3 bases and J by 1 base, with 18 bases between them. This CDR3 has 17 residues. The CDR3 loop is CASSDESSDRGQETQYF. The CDR3 DNA sequence: TGCGCCAGCAGTGATGAGTCGAGCGACAGAGGCCAAGAGACCCAGTACTTC.

This chain connects TRBV2 to TRBJ2-5; 7 positions agree with TRBD2. This CDR3 region has 11 residues. CDR1 is SNHLY, CDR2 FYNNEI, per germline. J gave up 9 bases and V 11 bases, and 9 bases lay outside the gene matches. CDR3: CAGASGGAQYF. Here the CDR3 DNA reads TGTGCCGGAGCGTCTGGGGGGGCCCAGTACTTC.

CDR3 protein: CATSRRQPGLAGVNEQFF. The CDR3 bases are TGTGCCACCAGCAGACGCCAACCGGGACTAGCGGGGGTAAATGAGCAGTTCTTC. The chain joins TRBV15 to TRBJ2-1, with 14 bases aligning to TRBD2. Germline CDR1 LNHNV, CDR2 YYDKDF (reference sequence). The trim removed 2 bases at V and 7 bases at J, leaving 10 bases unmatched. The CDR3 covers 18 residues. Supplemented by reference TRBV15 and TRBJ2-1, the full variable domain reads DAMVIQNPRYQVTQFGKPVTLSCSQTLNHNVMYWYQQKSSQAPKLLFHYYDKDFNNEADTPDNFQSRRPNTSFCFLDIRSPGLGDTAMYLCATSRRQPGLAGVNEQFFGPGTRLTVL.